The 26 T cell receptor beta chains below come from one sample, sequenced in a study of blood T cell repertoires in COVID-19. This table comes from immunoSEQ multiplex PCR, and its TCRdb copy is limited to in-frame clones, with some not included. This table holds around 270,000 clones, about 87% found once. Sequencing was carried out using peripheral blood. These receptors were obtained from a man aged 55 to 70 who had recovered from COVID-19.

The rearrangement joins TRBV19 to TRBJ2-2, with 11 bases matching TRBD1. This CDR3 is built from 16 residues. Germline V gene lookup returns CDR1 LNHDA and CDR2 SQIVND (reference sequence). Trimming at V came to 4 bases and at J to 3 bases, leaving 4 bases not matched to a gene. The CDR3, as DNA: TGTGCCAGTAGTAATCCGGGACAGGGGGACACCGGGGAGCTGTTTTTT. It specifies CASSNPGQGDTGELFF.

V and J are TRBV6-5 and TRBJ2-7, with D perhaps TRBD1 (6 bases). In germline, CDR1 is MNHEY, CDR2 SVGAGI. Trimming took off 0 bases at V and 5 bases at J, with 14 bases between the two ends. This CDR3 comprises 15 residues. CDR3 nucleotide sequence: TGTGCCAGCAGTTACTCGCGGCAGGGGCTCGACGAGCAGTACTTC. Residues: CASSYSRQGLDEQYF.

This clone appeared once. The chain employs TRBV5-4 and TRBJ2-3; 8 positions match TRBD1. The CDR3 runs to 14 residues. The V gene end was trimmed by 4 bases and the J gene end by 4 bases; junction bases not matched to a gene: 5. The germline CDR1 and CDR2 sequences are SGHNT and YYREEE (reference sequence). CDR3 loop: CASSETGVPDTQYF. In DNA form, the CDR3 reads TGTGCCAGCAGCGAGACAGGGGTCCCAGATACGCAGTATTTT. Based on the CDR3 plus reference TRBV5-4 and TRBJ2-3, the full variable domain is ETGVTQSPTHLIKTRGQQVTLRCSSQSGHNTVSWYQQALGQGPQFIFQYYREEENGRGNFPPRFSGLQFPNYSSELNVNALELDDSALYLCASSETGVPDTQYFGPGTRLTVL.

V usage is TRBV5-1 and J usage is TRBJ1-2, with D maybe TRBD1 (6 bases). The CDR3 extends over 15 amino acids. Trimming pared 2 bases from V and 3 bases from J, leaving 14 bases between. Per germline, CDR1 SGHRS and CDR2 YFSETQ. Here the CDR3 reads CASSLAGALDYGYTF. The CDR3 region has the DNA TGCGCCAGCAGCTTAGCGGGGGCCCTTGACTATGGCTACACCTTC.

The chain joins TRBV30 to TRBJ2-5, with D possibly TRBD1 on 6 matching bases. V gave up 3 bases and J gave up 2 bases, with 10 bases separating them. The CDR3 has 13 amino acids. CDR1 GTSNPN and CDR2 SVGIG come from the germline V gene (reference sequence). CDR3 residues: CAWRETGQETQYF. DNA for the CDR3: TGTGCCTGGAGGGAGACAGGACAAGAGACCCAGTACTTC.

The genes are TRBV5-1 and TRBJ1-6; D unresolved. The CDR3 has 14 residues. V gave up 0 bases and J gave up 7 bases, with 8 bases separating them. Germline CDR1 SGHRS, CDR2 YFSETQ. The CDR3, as DNA: TGCGCCAGCAGCTTGGGCAGTACCAATTCACCCCTCCACTTT. Translating gives CASSLGSTNSPLHF.

V is TRBV5-1 and J is TRBJ2-3; D may be TRBD1 (5 bases). The CDR3 runs 16 residues. Germline CDR1 reads SGHRS; CDR2 reads YFSETQ. Trimming stripped 4 bases from V and 2 bases from J, with 17 bases between. The CDR3 coding sequence is TGCGCCAGCAGCCACTCCTACAGGTTGGACACAGATACGCAGTATTTT. Translated: CASSHSYRLDTDTQYF.

J is TRBJ1-5 and V is TRBV7-9; the D gene is possibly TRBD1 (5 bases). The CDR3 contains 15 residues. Germline V gene sequence: CDR1 SEHNR, CDR2 FQNEAQ (reference sequence). The V and J ends lost 1 base and 8 bases respectively, with 15 bases between them. CDR3 in DNA: TGTGCCAGCAGCTTAGACCCAGGGTTCGCAAAGCCCCAGCATTTT. Translation gives CASSLDPGFAKPQHF.

This rearrangement joins TRBV13 to TRBJ2-2, with 7 bases identical to TRBD2. V lost 4 bases, J lost 1 base, and 3 bases stayed unmatched. Germline V CDR1 and CDR2: PRHDT, FYEKMQ (reference sequence). The CDR3 length is 15 residues. The DNA for the CDR3 is TGTGCCAGCAGCTACGGCGGGGGGAACACCGGGGAGCTGTTTTTT. This translates into CASSYGGGNTGELFF. Drawing the rest from reference TRBV13 and TRBJ2-2, the complete variable domain is AAGVIQSPRHLIKEKRETATLKCYPIPRHDTVYWYQQGPGQDPQFLISFYEKMQSDKGSIPDRFSAQQFSDYHSELNMSSLELGDSALYFCASSYGGGNTGELFFGEGSRLTVL.

The V call is TRBV23-1, the J call TRBJ1-2; tentative D call: TRBD1 (5 bases). TRBV23-1 counts as an open reading frame of uncertain function. Deletions cut 3 bases from V and 4 bases from J, with 12 bases between. This CDR3 comprises 14 residues. CDR3 nucleotides: TGCGCCAGCAGTCATCGGGGGGTACCCTATGGCTACACCTTC. It encodes CASSHRGVPYGYTF.

V and J are TRBV29-1 and TRBJ1-4; D possibly corresponds to TRBD1 (6 bases). CDR3 length: 14 residues. Germline V gives CDR1 SQVTM, CDR2 ANQGSEA. Trimming pared 3 bases from V and 7 bases from J, leaving 15 bases between. The CDR3 region has the DNA TGCAGCGTTGAGGTTTCAGGGGTGGGTGAAAAACTGTTTTTT. It encodes CSVEVSGVGEKLFF. Full variable domain (missing parts from reference TRBV29-1 and TRBJ1-4): SAVISQKPSRDICQRGTSLTIQCQVDSQVTMMFWYRQQPGQSLTLIATANQGSEATYESGFVIDKFPISRPNLTFSTLTVSNMSPEDSSIYLCSVEVSGVGEKLFFGSGTQLSVL.

This chain's CDR3 is CASSRTSGDAQYF. The DNA for the CDR3 is TGTGCCAGCTCCCGGACTAGCGGGGATGCGCAGTATTTT. The chain employs TRBV18 and TRBJ2-3; the match to TRBD2 covers 12 bases. The CDR3 is 13 amino acids. The trim removed 6 bases at V and 10 bases at J, leaving 5 bases unmatched. Germline V gene lookup returns CDR1 KGHSH and CDR2 LQKENI.

The chain has TRBV6-5 and TRBJ2-7; 9 bases match TRBD1. Trimming removed 6 bases from V and 0 bases from J; junction bases left unmatched: 6. Germline V gene lookup returns CDR1 MNHEY and CDR2 SVGAGI. This CDR3 has 15 amino acids. CDR3 in DNA: TGTGCCAGCAGCCGGGGACAGGGCTACTCCTACGAGCAGTACTTC. Translating gives CASSRGQGYSYEQYF.

This chain connects TRBV14 to TRBJ1-6; 10 nucleotides agree with TRBD1. In germline, CDR1 is SGHDN, CDR2 FVKESK. The CDR3 contains 17 residues. Trimming removed 3 bases from V and 7 bases from J; junction bases left unmatched: 9. CDR3 loop: CASSHSGTGVSNSPLHF. CDR3 bases: TGTGCCAGCAGCCATTCCGGGACAGGGGTTTCCAATTCACCCCTCCACTTT.

The chain couples TRBV6-5 to TRBJ2-5, with 9 bases identical to TRBD1. CDR3 length: 15 residues. V lost 3 bases to trimming and J lost 4 bases; unmatched junction nucleotides: 6. Germline V gives CDR1 MNHEY, CDR2 SVGAGI. CDR3 coding DNA: TGTGCCAGCAGTTATTCAAACAGGGGGCGAGAGACCCAGTACTTC. Translated: CASSYSNRGRETQYF.

This chain uses TRBV2 with TRBJ1-5; 8 bases match TRBD1. Trimming at V came to 3 bases and at J to 0 bases, leaving 10 bases not matched to a gene. The CDR3 contains 18 residues. CDR1 and CDR2 (germline): SNHLY, FYNNEI. The CDR3 DNA reads as TGTGCCAGCAGTGAGAGGAAAACAGGGGGTTATAGCAATCAGCCCCAGCATTTT. Its translation: CASSERKTGGYSNQPQHF. The full variable domain, with the rest looked up from reference TRBV2 and TRBJ1-5, is EPEVTQTPSHQVTQMGQEVILRCVPISNHLYFYWYRQILGQKVEFLVSFYNNEISEKSEIFDDQFSVERPDGSNFTLKIRSTKLEDSAMYFCASSERKTGGYSNQPQHFGDGTRLSIL.

The chain links TRBV12-3 or TRBV12-4 to TRBJ2-7; TRBD1 is a possible D gene (6 bases). V was pared by 3 bases and J by 4 bases, with 7 bases between. CDR3 length: 12 residues. This chain's CDR3 is CASSFDRYEQYF. The CDR3 region has the DNA TGTGCCAGCAGTTTCGACAGGTACGAGCAGTACTTC.

As concerns this clone: Compared with germline, one end of the junction differs, possibly owing to a read error. The rearrangement uses TRBV5-5 and TRBJ1-1; tentative D call: TRBD1 (6 bases). The CDR3 sequence is 11 residues long. CDR1 and CDR2 (germline): SGHKS, YYEKEE (reference sequence). This chain's CDR3 is CASSQGFSVVF. CDR3 nucleotide sequence: TGTGCCAGCAGCCAGGGGTTTTCGGTGGTCTTT.

The chain recombines TRBV5-5 with TRBJ2-1; TRBD1 matches 12 bases. This CDR3 has 14 amino acids. J was trimmed by 9 bases and V by 4 bases; bases with no gene match: 5. Germline CDR1 SGHKS, CDR2 YYEKEE (reference sequence). CDR3 sequence: CASSLGQGAIEQFF. CDR3 bases: TGTGCCAGCAGCCTGGGACAGGGGGCTATTGAGCAGTTCTTC.

The chain couples TRBV5-1 to TRBJ2-3; 7 nucleotides line up with TRBD1. V dropped 0 bases and J dropped 0; count of bases not matched to a gene: 4. CDR1 is SGHRS and CDR2 is YFSETQ in the germline V gene. The CDR3 extends over 16 amino acids. The CDR3 here is CASSLETGASTDTQYF. DNA of the CDR3: TGCGCCAGCAGCTTGGAAACAGGGGCCAGCACAGATACGCAGTATTTT.

The V gene is TRBV5-5, the J gene TRBJ1-1; D not certain. Per the germline V gene, CDR1 is SGHKS and CDR2 is YYEKEE (reference sequence). This CDR3 contains 15 residues. Trimming removed 1 base at V and 1 base at J, with 11 bases between. The CDR3 coding sequence is TGTGCCAGCAGCTTGTTGGGCAGCAAGAACACTGAAGCTTTCTTT. Its translation is CASSLLGSKNTEAFF.

This clone was counted a few times. This sequence joins TRBV12-1 and TRBJ2-1; the tabulated D call, TRBD2, remains unverified against the DNA. TRBV12-1 is a known pseudogene. The CDR3 has 14 residues. CDR3 bases: TGTGCCAACCAGCTAGCGGGGGTTACCTACGAGCAGTTCTTC. As protein: CANQLAGVTYEQFF.

The CDR3, as DNA: TGCGCCAGCAGCCCGACCTTCGCGGGGGGGAGAACGGGGCAGTTCTTC. This encodes CASSPTFAGGRTGQFF. The genes are TRBV5-1 and TRBJ2-1, with 9 positions matching TRBD2. V lost 4 bases, J lost 12 bases, and 17 bases stayed unmatched. Germline values: CDR1 SGHRS, CDR2 YFSETQ. This CDR3 is built from 16 residues.

The chain has TRBV5-4 and TRBJ1-6; D call uncertain. The germline V and J ends were trimmed by 5 bases and 7 bases, with 13 bases remaining between them. CDR1 is SGHNT and CDR2 is YYREEE in the germline V gene (reference sequence). This CDR3 region has 14 residues. The CDR3 DNA is TGTGCCAGCAGTCTCCAAACCGCGAATTCACCCCTCCACTTT. Its translation: CASSLQTANSPLHF.

The V call is TRBV7-3, the J call TRBJ2-7; D is possibly TRBD2 (5 bases). The germline CDR1 and CDR2 sequences are SGHTA and FQGTGA. The CDR3 extends over 13 amino acids. V lost 5 bases, J lost 7 bases, and 15 bases lay in between. For the CDR3, the DNA is TGTGCCAGCAGCAGCGGTCCTTCTAGGGAGCAGTACTTC. This translates into CASSSGPSREQYF.

The gene calls are TRBV29-1 and TRBJ2-3; possibly TRBD2 for D (6 bases). Trimming removed 1 base from V and 4 bases from J, with 6 bases in between. Germline CDR1 SQVTM, CDR2 ANQGSEA. The CDR3 is 12 residues long. This CDR3 is CSVEGLADTQYF. CDR3 DNA: TGCAGCGTTGAAGGACTAGCAGATACGCAGTATTTT.